The 9 T cell receptor beta chains below come from one sample, sequenced in a study of cytotoxic CD8 clonotypes in ibrutinib-treated CLL. The method was immunoSEQ multiplex PCR; TCRdb's version includes in-frame clones alone and lacks a portion of them. There are approximately 340,000 clones in the sample; 67% occur only once, and roughly 6.7% lies in the top ten. Here the sequenced sample was PBMCs, taken after 36 months of ibrutinib treatment. The receptors here all came from a human donor with chronic lymphocytic leukemia.

V is TRBV29-1 and J is TRBJ2-7; D is possibly TRBD1 (5 bases). V dropped 1 base and J dropped 2 bases, with 18 bases sitting between them. Germline loops: CDR1 SQVTM, CDR2 ANQGSEA. This CDR3 spans 16 amino acids. In DNA, the CDR3 is TGCAGCGTTGAAGCCCCGACAGAGGAGAACCCCTACGAGCAGTACTTC. It encodes CSVEAPTEENPYEQYF.

The CDR3 reads CASSQDHGFNQPQHF. DNA for the CDR3: TGCGCCAGCAGCCAAGATCACGGCTTCAATCAGCCCCAGCATTTT. V usage is TRBV4-3 and J usage is TRBJ1-5; no definite D call. This CDR3 has 15 amino acids. Trimming shortened V by 0 bases and J by 3 bases, and 9 bases separated the two germline ends. Germline V gene sequence: CDR1 LGHNA, CDR2 YSLEER.

The chain combines TRBV5-5 with TRBJ2-7; D is perhaps TRBD1 (5 bases). The germline V gene encodes CDR1 SGHKS and CDR2 YYEKEE (reference sequence). Deletions cut 1 base from V and 2 bases from J, with 13 bases between. The CDR3 totals 15 residues. CDR3 residues: CASSLFIDSAYEQYF. The CDR3 bases are TGTGCCAGCAGCTTGTTTATCGACAGCGCCTACGAGCAGTACTTC.

The chain couples TRBV21-1 to TRBJ1-3. TRBV21-1 is recorded as a pseudogene. This CDR3 is 16 amino acids long. CDR3 nucleotides: TGTGCCAGCAGCGCCCGCAGGGAGGACTCTGGAAACACCATATATTTT. It is translated as CASSARREDSGNTIYF.

This clone was recorded only once. V and J are TRBV9 and TRBJ1-1, with 10 bases lining up with TRBD1. The V gene end was trimmed by 2 bases and the J gene end by 6 bases; junction bases not matched to a gene: 7. The CDR3 totals 15 residues. Germline V CDR1 and CDR2: SGDLS, YYNGEE. The CDR3 loop reads CASSVTRDRGSEAFF. In DNA, the CDR3 is TGTGCCAGCAGCGTCACCCGGGACAGGGGTTCTGAAGCTTTCTTT.

The rearrangement uses TRBV7-3 and TRBJ1-3; 8 bases fit TRBD1. Germline CDR1 and CDR2: SGHTA and FQGTGA. The ends lost 2 bases at V and 4 bases at J; junction bases unmatched: 7. The CDR3 runs 16 residues. DNA for the CDR3: TGTGCCAGCAGCTTAGGACAGGGTGCGGCCGGAAACACCATATATTTT. Its translation is CASSLGQGAAGNTIYF.

The genes are TRBV19 and TRBJ1-5; a possible D gene is TRBD1 (5 bases). V was shortened by 6 bases and J by 0 bases, with 30 bases between the two germline ends. This CDR3 has 21 amino acids. The V gene's germline CDR1 is LNHDA and CDR2 SQIVND (reference sequence). Here the CDR3 reads CASSKPRNMWGGIDSNQPQHF. The CDR3 DNA reads TGTGCCAGTAGCAAACCTAGAAATATGTGGGGGGGGATAGATAGCAATCAGCCCCAGCATTTT.

At least ten counts were recorded for this clone. CDR3 residues: CASSLNRDTDTQYF. CDR3 nucleotide sequence: TGTGCCAGCAGTTTGAACAGGGACACAGATACGCAGTATTTT. The gene calls are TRBV27 and TRBJ2-3, with a tentative D call TRBD1 (6 bases). CDR1 and CDR2 from the germline V gene are MNHEY and SMNVEV (reference sequence). V gave up 3 bases and J gave up 2 bases, with 9 bases separating them. This CDR3 has 14 amino acids.

The V gene is TRBV28, the J gene TRBJ1-5, with 8 bases lining up with TRBD1. From germline, CDR1 is MDHEN and CDR2 SYDVKM. The CDR3 is made up of 15 amino acids. Losses at the gene ends were 5 bases for V and 9 bases for J; bases not matched to a gene: 12. The chain's CDR3 is CASSTYRGMLWPQHF. The CDR3 DNA sequence: TGTGCCAGCAGTACATACAGGGGGATGCTCTGGCCCCAGCATTTT.